This paragraph covers one TCR beta chain sequence. Its antigen is unknown. CDR3 length equals 12 residues. V was trimmed by 8 bases and J by 12 bases, leaving 16 bases between them. Germline V lookup: CDR1 ENHRY, CDR2 SYGVKD. This entry comes from a study of T cell clonotyping in hematopoietic cell transplantation. Study context: Recipient samples before transplant were obtained post-cytoreduction. Notes on the study in general: Few recipient clonotypes overlapped donors; over 95% were de novo at given depth. Cells were unsorted, so CD4 and CD8 contributions were not separated.

Time point given: recipient sample about 28 days before transplant, after cytoreduction. Blood collection times were about day -28 and days 30, 100, 180 posttransplant. The table came from immunoSEQ multiplex PCR; TCRdb's copy has only in-frame clones and leaves some out. This table has roughly 49,000 clones, 65% to 90% appearing once. The material sequenced was peripheral blood mononuclear cells, taken before stem cell transplant. The chain recombines TRBV10-3 with TRBJ2-2; tentatively, D is TRBD2 (7 bases). The sequence was collected from a man between 60 and 75 years old with biphenotypic leukemia. Some clones in this sample may be carry-over from other donors' samples. In DNA form, the CDR3 reads TGTGCCATCGGTGGGGGGGCAGGGCAGCTGTTTTTT. Protein product: CAIGGGAGQLFF.